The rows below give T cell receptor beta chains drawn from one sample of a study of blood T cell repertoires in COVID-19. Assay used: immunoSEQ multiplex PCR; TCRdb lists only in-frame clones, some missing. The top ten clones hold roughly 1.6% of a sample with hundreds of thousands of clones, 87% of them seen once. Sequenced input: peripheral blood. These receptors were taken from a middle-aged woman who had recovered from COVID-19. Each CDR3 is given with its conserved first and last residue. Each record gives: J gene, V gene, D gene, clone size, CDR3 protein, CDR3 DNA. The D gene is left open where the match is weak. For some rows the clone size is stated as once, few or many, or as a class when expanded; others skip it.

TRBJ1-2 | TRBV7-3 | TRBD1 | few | CASSRTGRYGYTF | TGTGCCAGCAGCCGGACAGGGCGCTATGGCTACACCTTC
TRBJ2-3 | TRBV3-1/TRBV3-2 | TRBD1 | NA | CASSWRQGQDTQYF | TGTGCCAGCAGCTGGCGACAGGGACAGGATACGCAGTATTTT
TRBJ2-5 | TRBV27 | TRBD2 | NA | CASSLSSWRGGPRETQYF | TGTGCCAGCAGTTTATCTTCTTGGCGGGGGGGCCCCCGAGAGACCCAGTACTTC
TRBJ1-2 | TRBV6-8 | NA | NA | CASSYSESRSGLLGNGYTF | TGTGCCAGCAGTTACTCGGAGAGCCGCTCGGGACTCCTTGGTAATGGCTACACCTTC
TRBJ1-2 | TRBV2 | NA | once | CASSEAAGYYGYTF | TGTGCCAGCAGTGAAGCGGCGGGGTACTATGGCTACACCTTC
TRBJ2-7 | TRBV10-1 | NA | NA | CASSESRGAKSEQYF | TGCGCCAGCAGTGAGTCCCGGGGGGCGAAGTCCGAGCAGTACTTC
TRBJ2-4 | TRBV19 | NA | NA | CASSGAALAKNIQYF | TGTGCCAGTAGTGGGGCAGCTCTAGCCAAAAACATTCAGTACTTC
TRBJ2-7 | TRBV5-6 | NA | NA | CASSFGRSSYEQYF | TGTGCCAGCAGCTTTGGGAGGAGCTCCTACGAGCAGTACTTC
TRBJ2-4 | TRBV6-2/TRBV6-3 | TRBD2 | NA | CASSYFASGGNIQYF | TGTGCCAGCAGTTACTTTGCTAGCGGGGGAAACATTCAGTACTTC
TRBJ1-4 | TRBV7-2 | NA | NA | CASSVRGGFGLFF | TGTGCCAGCAGCGTTAGGGGGGGTTTTGGACTGTTTTTT
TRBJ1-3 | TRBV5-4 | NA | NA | CASSPGTGNTIYF | TGTGCCAGCAGCCCCGGGACAGGAAACACCATATATTTT
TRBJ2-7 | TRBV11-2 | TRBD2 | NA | CASTRGGSYEQYF | TGTGCCAGCACCCGGGGGGGATCCTACGAGCAGTACTTC
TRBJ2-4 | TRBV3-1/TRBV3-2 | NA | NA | CASSQEGAGNIQYF | TGTGCCAGCAGCCAGGAGGGGGCGGGAAACATTCAGTACTTC
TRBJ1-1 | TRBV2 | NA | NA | CASQLRWNTEAFF | TGTGCCAGCCAACTCCGGTGGAACACTGAAGCTTTCTTT
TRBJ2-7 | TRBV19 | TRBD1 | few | CASSSPGQGGGYEQYF | TGTGCCAGTAGTTCACCGGGACAGGGGGGCGGCTACGAGCAGTACTTC
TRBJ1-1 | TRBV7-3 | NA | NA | CASSLGGANTEAFF | TGTGCCAGCAGCTTAGGAGGAGCTAACACTGAAGCTTTCTTT
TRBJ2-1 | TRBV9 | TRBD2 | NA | CASSVDPSGGNEQFF | TGTGCCAGCAGCGTAGATCCTAGCGGGGGGAATGAGCAGTTCTTC
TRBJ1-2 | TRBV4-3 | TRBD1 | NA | CASSQLTYAPGTGYGYTF | TGCGCCAGCAGCCAACTTACTTACGCCCCCGGGACAGGTTATGGCTACACCTTC
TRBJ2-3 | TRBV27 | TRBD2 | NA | CASKFSPGRGGRDTQYF | TGTGCCAGCAAGTTTTCCCCGGGACGGGGGGGCAGAGATACGCAGTATTTT
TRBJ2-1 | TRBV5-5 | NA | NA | CASSPGSRVNNEQFF | TGTGCCAGCAGCCCCGGGTCACGGGTGAACAATGAGCAGTTCTTC
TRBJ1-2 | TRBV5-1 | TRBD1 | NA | CASSDRDRVDGYTF | TGCGCCAGCAGCGATCGGGACAGGGTTGATGGCTACACCTTC
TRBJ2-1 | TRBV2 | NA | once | CARSPLNEQFF | TGTGCCAGGTCCCCGTTGAATGAGCAGTTCTTC
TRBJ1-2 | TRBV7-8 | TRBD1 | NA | CASSSGQGRRRSYTF | TGTGCCAGCAGCTCGGGACAGGGAAGGAGAAGGAGCTACACCTTC
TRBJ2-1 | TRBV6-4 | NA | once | CATRRGGAGGNEQFF | TGTGCCACCCGTCGAGGGGGGGCCGGAGGCAATGAGCAGTTCTTC
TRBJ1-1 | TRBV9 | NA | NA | CASSARILTEAFF | TGTGCCAGCAGCGCCAGGATTCTCACTGAAGCTTTCTTT